This TCR beta chain is drawn from a study of T cell changes during pregnancy in multiple sclerosis. Measured with immunoSEQ multiplex PCR; TCRdb has only the in-frame clones, and not every one. The data show roughly 100,000 clones, with 90% seen just once and around 0.79% held by the top ten. Germline CDR1 is SGHDN and CDR2 is FVKESK. V lost 4 bases and J 0 bases, leaving 10 bases between the germline ends. The CDR3 totals 15 residues. This receptor was identified in a female donor in good health, enrolled as a control in a pregnancy study. The sequencing here drew on peripheral blood, taken in the second trimester of pregnancy. V is TRBV14 and J is TRBJ1-3; the D gene is possibly TRBD1 (5 bases). CDR3 amino acids: CASSPEGLSGNTIYF. The DNA of the CDR3 is TGTGCCAGCAGCCCAGAGGGACTCTCTGGAAACACCATATATTTT. The entire variable domain, with the rest obtained from reference TRBV14 and TRBJ1-3, is as follows: EAGVTQFPSHSVIEKGQTVTLRCDPISGHDNLYWYRRVMGKEIKFLLHFVKESKQDESGMPNNRFLAERTGGTYSTLKVQPAELEDSGVYFCASSPEGLSGNTIYFGEGSWLTVV.